These 17 T cell receptor beta chains share one sample of origin, sequenced in a study of T cells expressing NK-cell markers. TCRdb reprocessed the 5' RACE reads, keeping one entry per CDR3 protein, no DNA. The ten top clones account for approximately 4%, within a sample of 500,000 to 700,000 distinct CDR3 sequences. Input material: blood T cells: a sorted CD56 or NKG2C T cell subset, CD4+ or CD8+ T cells, or bulk PBMC T cells (not recorded which). The receptors originated from a man aged 18 to 35 in good health.

This chain joins TRBV12-3 or TRBV12-4 and TRBJ2-2; TCRdb's assignment of TRBD1 cannot be checked, as there is no DNA. The CDR3 length is 14 residues. CDR3 amino acids: CASRTGAGNGELFF.

The chain is built from TRBV5-1 and TRBJ2-1; TCRdb picks TRBD2, but there is no DNA to check that call. Germline V gene data show CDR1 as SGHRS and CDR2 as YFSETQ. The CDR3 extends over 15 amino acids. The CDR3 region is CASSFSRDSGPEQFF. The variable domain in full, with the rest retrieved from reference TRBV5-1 and TRBJ2-1, is KAGVTQTPRYLIKTRGQQVTLSCSPISGHRSVSWYQQTPGQGLQFLFEYFSETQRNKGNFPGRFSGRQFSNSRSEMNVSTLELGDSALYLCASSFSRDSGPEQFFGPGTRLTVL.

V usage is TRBV12-3 or TRBV12-4 and J usage is TRBJ2-3; TCRdb reports TRBD1, a call that lacks DNA to check it against. This CDR3 contains 17 residues. CDR3 sequence: CASSYKMTGGNTDTQYF.

This chain connects TRBV6-5 to TRBJ2-2. CDR3 length: 11 residues. Per the germline V gene, CDR1 is MNHEY and CDR2 is SVGAGI. The CDR3 sequence is CASSNTGELFF.

The CDR3 here is CASGLLKDVQYF. The rearrangement joins TRBV5-1 to TRBJ2-7. CDR1 is SGHRS, CDR2 YFSETQ, per germline. The CDR3 runs 12 residues.

This sequence joins TRBV5-1 and TRBJ2-1; as DNA is missing, the TRBD1 call by TCRdb cannot be tested. This CDR3 region has 16 residues. Germline assignment: CDR1 SGHRS and CDR2 YFSETQ. CDR3 amino acids: CASSLGTGQAYNEQFF.

V gene TRBV6-6 combines with J gene TRBJ1-4; TCRdb outputs TRBD1, but without DNA this stays unchecked. Germline V gene data show CDR1 as MNHNY and CDR2 as SVGAGI (reference sequence). This CDR3 spans 13 amino acids. The CDR3 protein is CASSKSRGPQLFF.

This CDR3 is CASSLRGQGTGDTQYF. This sequence joins TRBV7-3 and TRBJ2-3; the D call of TRBD1 rests on TCRdb alone, since no DNA is present to check it. The CDR3 spans 16 residues. Per the germline V gene, CDR1 is SGHTA and CDR2 is FQGTGA.

The CDR3 protein is CSVGSGGHNEQFF. V usage is TRBV29-1 and J usage is TRBJ2-1; TCRdb gives TRBD2 as the D gene, but with no DNA this cannot be confirmed. The CDR3 runs to 13 residues. From germline, CDR1 is SQVTM and CDR2 ANQGSEA.

This chain links TRBV20-1 with TRBJ2-1; TCRdb picks TRBD1, but there is no DNA to check that call. The length of the CDR3 is 15 residues. Germline lookup yields CDR1 DFQATT and CDR2 SNEGSKA (reference sequence). CDR3 region: CSAPPRESVYNEQFF.

The chain links TRBV12-3 or TRBV12-4 to TRBJ1-1; there is no DNA to check the TCRdb D call of TRBD1. The CDR3 has 13 amino acids. The CDR3 is CASSTTRLTEAFF.

This chain connects TRBV7-8 to TRBJ2-1; the TCRdb D gene call, TRBD2, has no DNA to confirm it. This CDR3 spans 15 amino acids. Germline V gives CDR1 SGHVS, CDR2 FQNEAQ. CDR3 amino acids: CASTGGGRSYNEQFF. Drawing the rest from reference TRBV7-8 and TRBJ2-1, the complete variable domain is GAGVSQSPRYKVAKRGQDVALRCDPISGHVSLFWYQQALGQGPEFLTYFQNEAQLDKSGLPSDRFFAERPEGSVSTLKIQRTQQEDSAVYLCASTGGGRSYNEQFFGPGTRLTVL.

The chain recombines TRBV20-1 with TRBJ1-5; TCRdb reports TRBD1, a call that lacks DNA to check it against. Germline V gene sequence: CDR1 DFQATT, CDR2 SNEGSKA (reference sequence). This CDR3 is 12 amino acids long. This chain's CDR3 is CSGGQGAQPQHF.

The chain employs TRBV7-7 and TRBJ2-5; the D call from TCRdb, TRBD1, cannot be confirmed without DNA. The germline V gene has CDR1 SSHAT and CDR2 FNYEAQ (reference sequence). CDR3 length: 15 residues. The CDR3: CASSLMRGNAETQYF.

The CDR3 loop is CASSTGISGANVLIF. This chain joins TRBV11-2 and TRBJ2-6; no DNA is available, so the TRBD1 call from TCRdb remains unchecked. The CDR3 consists of 15 residues. The germline V gene has CDR1 SGHAT and CDR2 FQNNGV.

The genes are TRBV4-1 and TRBJ2-1. Per germline, CDR1 MGHRA and CDR2 YSYEKL. This CDR3 comprises 14 residues. CDR3 protein: CASSQLLSGDEQFF.

This chain links TRBV5-1 with TRBJ2-4; TCRdb's D call, TRBD1, is unchecked because there is no DNA. Germline V lookup: CDR1 SGHRS, CDR2 YFSETQ. The CDR3 totals 16 residues. The CDR3 loop reads CASRYGDRTTKNIQYF.